The present T cell receptor beta chain was sequenced within a study of identical twins. Study-level findings and limits: Among out-of-frame alpha sequences shared by twins, low generation probability occurred in excess.

To note about this clonotype: Its antigen remains unknown.

This CDR3 contains 15 residues. Trimming stripped 3 bases from V and 4 bases from J, with 14 bases between. Template switching introduced a universal primer site, and the cDNA bore unique molecular identifiers. Each CDR3 protein is one row after TCRdb ran MiXCR on the 5' RACE reads. The table has around 280,000 distinct CDR3 sequences, about 8% seen once. This sample also belongs to another study, concerning yellow fever vaccine responses in identical twins.

V usage is TRBV12-3 or TRBV12-4 and J usage is TRBJ2-3; tentative D call: TRBD2 (6 bases). Input material: memory (CD45RO+) T cells sorted from blood. The sequence was obtained from a woman younger than 35 in good health. CDR3 loop: CASSLLGGSSDTQYF. Here the CDR3 DNA reads TGTGCCAGCAGTTTGTTGGGGGGAAGCTCAGATACGCAGTATTTT.